This TCR beta chain was recorded in a study of blood T cell repertoires in COVID-19. Background on the study: Specimens from acute and convalescent COVID-19 originated in the United States, Italy and Spain. T cells, B-cell-depleted T cells, or PBMCs supplied cDNA or gDNA.

The V gene lost 3 bases and the J gene lost 3 bases, with 7 bases spanning the gap. The germline gives CDR1 MGHRA, CDR2 YSYEKL. The CDR3 has 13 residues. Under the authors' procedure: Researchers report that nucleated cell counts were estimated from reference gene primer amplification. Libraries were prepared by immunoSEQ multiplex PCR; TCRdb keeps only in-frame clonotypes and omits some of them. D and trimming come from the DNA, and the V and J calls and clone size come from that table. In the table there are roughly 20,000 clones, 88% of which are singletons. The TCR originated in a human donor in a cohort sampled during active COVID-19. Sequenced input: peripheral blood. The V and J genes are TRBV4-1 and TRBJ2-3; unclear D gene. This CDR3 reads CASSQTRTDTQYF. The CDR3 DNA reads TGCGCCAGCAGCCAGACACGAACAGATACGCAGTATTTT.